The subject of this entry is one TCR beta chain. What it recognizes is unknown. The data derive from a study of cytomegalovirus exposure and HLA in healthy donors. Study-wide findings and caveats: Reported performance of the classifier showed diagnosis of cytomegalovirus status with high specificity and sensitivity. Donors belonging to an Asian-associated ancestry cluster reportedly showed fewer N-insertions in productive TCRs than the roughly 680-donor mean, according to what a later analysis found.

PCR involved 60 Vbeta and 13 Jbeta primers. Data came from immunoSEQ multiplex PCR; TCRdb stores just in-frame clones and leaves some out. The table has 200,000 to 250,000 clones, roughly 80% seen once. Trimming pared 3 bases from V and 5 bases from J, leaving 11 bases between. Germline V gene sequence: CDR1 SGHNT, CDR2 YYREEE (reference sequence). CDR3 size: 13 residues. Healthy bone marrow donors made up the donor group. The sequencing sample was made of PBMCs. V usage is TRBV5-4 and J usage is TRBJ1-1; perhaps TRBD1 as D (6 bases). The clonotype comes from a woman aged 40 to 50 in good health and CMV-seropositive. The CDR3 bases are TGTGCCAGCAGCTACCCACAGGGAACTGAAGCTTTCTTT. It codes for CASSYPQGTEAFF.